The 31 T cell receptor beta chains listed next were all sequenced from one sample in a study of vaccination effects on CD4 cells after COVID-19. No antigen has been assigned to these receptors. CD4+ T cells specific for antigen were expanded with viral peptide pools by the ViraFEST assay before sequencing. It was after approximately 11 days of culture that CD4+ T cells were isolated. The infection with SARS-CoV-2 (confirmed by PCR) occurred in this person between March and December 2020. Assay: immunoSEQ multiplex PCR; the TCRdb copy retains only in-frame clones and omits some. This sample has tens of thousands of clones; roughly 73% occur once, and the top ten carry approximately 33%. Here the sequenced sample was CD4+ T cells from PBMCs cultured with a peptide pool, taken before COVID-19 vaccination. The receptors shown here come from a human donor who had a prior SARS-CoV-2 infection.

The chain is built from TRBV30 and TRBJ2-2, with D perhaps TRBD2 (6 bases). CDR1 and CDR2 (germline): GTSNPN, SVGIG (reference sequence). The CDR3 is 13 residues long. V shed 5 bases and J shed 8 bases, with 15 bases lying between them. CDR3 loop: CAWGDWVGGELFF. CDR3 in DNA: TGTGCCTGGGGGGACTGGGTCGGGGGGGAGCTGTTTTTT.

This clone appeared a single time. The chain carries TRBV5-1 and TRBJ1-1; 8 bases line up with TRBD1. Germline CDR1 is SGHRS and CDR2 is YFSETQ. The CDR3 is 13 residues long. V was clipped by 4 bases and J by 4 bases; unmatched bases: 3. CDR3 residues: CASSVGQGTEAFF. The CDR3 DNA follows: TGCGCCAGCAGCGTAGGACAGGGCACTGAAGCTTTCTTT. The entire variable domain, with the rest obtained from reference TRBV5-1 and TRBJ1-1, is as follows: KAGVTQTPRYLIKTRGQQVTLSCSPISGHRSVSWYQQTPGQGLQFLFEYFSETQRNKGNFPGRFSGRQFSNSRSEMNVSTLELGDSALYLCASSVGQGTEAFFGQGTRLTVV.

CDR3 bases: TGTGCCAGTAACCCCGGACAGGGGCGCGTGACTGAAGCTTTCTTT. Translation: CASNPGQGRVTEAFF. V is TRBV19 and J is TRBJ1-1, with TRBD1 identical over 9 bases. Germline loops: CDR1 LNHDA, CDR2 SQIVND (reference sequence). The CDR3 has 15 amino acids. V trimming: 7 bases; J trimming: 5 bases; junction bases outside the gene matches: 11. The variable domain in full, with the rest retrieved from reference TRBV19 and TRBJ1-1, is DGGITQSPKYLFRKEGQNVTLSCEQNLNHDAMYWYRQDPGQGLRLIYYSQIVNDFQKGDIAEGYSVSREKKESFPLTVTSAQKNPTAFYLCASNPGQGRVTEAFFGQGTRLTVV.

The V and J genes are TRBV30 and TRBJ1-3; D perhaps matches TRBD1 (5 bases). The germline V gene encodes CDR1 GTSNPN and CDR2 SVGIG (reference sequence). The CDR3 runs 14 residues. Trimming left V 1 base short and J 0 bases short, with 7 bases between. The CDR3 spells CAWSEGASGNTIYF. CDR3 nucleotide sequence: TGTGCCTGGAGTGAAGGGGCCTCTGGAAACACCATATATTTT.

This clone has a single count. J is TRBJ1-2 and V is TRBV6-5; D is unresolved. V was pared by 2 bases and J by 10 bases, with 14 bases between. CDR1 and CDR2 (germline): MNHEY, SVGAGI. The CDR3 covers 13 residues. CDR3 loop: CASSYGLTSSYTF. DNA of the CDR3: TGTGCCAGCAGTTACGGCCTAACTTCGTCCTACACCTTC.

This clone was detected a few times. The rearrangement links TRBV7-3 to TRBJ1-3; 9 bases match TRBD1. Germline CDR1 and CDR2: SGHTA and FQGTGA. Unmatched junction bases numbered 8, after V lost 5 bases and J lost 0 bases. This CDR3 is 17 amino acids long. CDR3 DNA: TGTGCCAGCAGCAGAGGACAGGGGCCCTACTCTGGAAACACCATATATTTT. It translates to CASSRGQGPYSGNTIYF.

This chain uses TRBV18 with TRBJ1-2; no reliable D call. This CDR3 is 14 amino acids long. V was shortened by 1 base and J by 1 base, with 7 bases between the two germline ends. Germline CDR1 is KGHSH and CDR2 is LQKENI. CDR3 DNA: TGTGCCAGCTCACCACTGCAGAGTAACTATGGCTACACCTTC. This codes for CASSPLQSNYGYTF.

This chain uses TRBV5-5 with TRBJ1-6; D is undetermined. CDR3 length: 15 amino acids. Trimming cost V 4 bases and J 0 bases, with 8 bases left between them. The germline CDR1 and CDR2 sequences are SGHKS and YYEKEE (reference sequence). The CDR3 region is CASSPGPSYNSPLHF. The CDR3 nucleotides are TGTGCCAGCAGCCCGGGCCCCTCCTATAATTCACCCCTCCACTTT. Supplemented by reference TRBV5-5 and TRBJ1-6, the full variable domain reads DAGVTQSPTHLIKTRGQQVTLRCSPISGHKSVSWYQQVLGQGPQFIFQYYEKEERGRGNFPDRFSARQFPNYSSELNVNALLLGDSALYLCASSPGPSYNSPLHFGNGTRLTVT.

The CDR3: CASSIDQSGVGYTF. The CDR3 DNA reads as TGTGCCAGTAGTATAGATCAGTCGGGGGTCGGCTACACCTTC. The J gene is TRBJ1-2, the V gene TRBV19, with D maybe TRBD1 (5 bases). The V and J ends lost 0 bases and 8 bases respectively, with 13 bases between them. Looked up from germline, CDR1 is LNHDA and CDR2 is SQIVND (reference sequence). CDR3 length equals 14 residues.

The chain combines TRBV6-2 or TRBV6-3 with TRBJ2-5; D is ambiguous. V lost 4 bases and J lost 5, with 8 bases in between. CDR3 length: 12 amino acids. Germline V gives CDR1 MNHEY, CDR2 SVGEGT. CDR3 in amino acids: CASSSVGETQYF. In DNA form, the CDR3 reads TGTGCCAGCAGTTCCGTTGGGGAGACCCAGTACTTC.

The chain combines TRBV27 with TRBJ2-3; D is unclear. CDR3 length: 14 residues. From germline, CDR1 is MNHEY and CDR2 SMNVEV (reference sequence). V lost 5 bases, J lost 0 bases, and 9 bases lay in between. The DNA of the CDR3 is TGTGCCAGCAGTATCAAGGACAGCACAGATACGCAGTATTTT. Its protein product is CASSIKDSTDTQYF.

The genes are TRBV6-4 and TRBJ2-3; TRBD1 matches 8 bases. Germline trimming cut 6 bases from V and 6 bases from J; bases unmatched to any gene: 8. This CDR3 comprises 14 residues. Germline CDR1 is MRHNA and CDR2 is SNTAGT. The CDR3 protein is CASSTDRVSDTQYF. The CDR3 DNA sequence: TGTGCCAGCAGCACGGACAGGGTTTCCGATACGCAGTATTTT.

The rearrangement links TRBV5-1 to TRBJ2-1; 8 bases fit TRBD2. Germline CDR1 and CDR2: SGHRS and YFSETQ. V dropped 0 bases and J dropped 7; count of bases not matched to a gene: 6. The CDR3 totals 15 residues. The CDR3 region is CASSLGSGGGNEQFF. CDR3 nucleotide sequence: TGCGCCAGCAGCTTGGGTTCCGGCGGGGGGAATGAGCAGTTCTTC.

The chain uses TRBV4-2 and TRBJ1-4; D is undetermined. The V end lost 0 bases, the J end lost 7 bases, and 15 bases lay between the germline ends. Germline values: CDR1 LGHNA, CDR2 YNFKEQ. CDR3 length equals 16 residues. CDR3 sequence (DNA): TGTGCCAGCAGCCAAGATTCTCTCAGTCGTACTGAAAAACTGTTTTTT. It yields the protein CASSQDSLSRTEKLFF.

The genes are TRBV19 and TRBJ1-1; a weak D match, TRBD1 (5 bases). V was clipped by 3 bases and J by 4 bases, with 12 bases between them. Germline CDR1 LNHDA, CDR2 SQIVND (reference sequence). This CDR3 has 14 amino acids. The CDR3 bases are TGTGCCAGTAGTATCGCAGGTGGGGCCACTGAAGCTTTCTTT. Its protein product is CASSIAGGATEAFF.

CDR3 nucleotides: TGTGCCAGTAGTATAGGGTGGCAGGGTGGCTACGAGCAGTACTTC. Residues: CASSIGWQGGYEQYF. J is TRBJ2-7 and V is TRBV19; tentatively, D is TRBD1 (5 bases). Germline V gene sequence: CDR1 LNHDA, CDR2 SQIVND (reference sequence). This CDR3 is 15 amino acids long. The V end lost 1 base, the J end lost 3 bases, and 13 bases lay between the germline ends.

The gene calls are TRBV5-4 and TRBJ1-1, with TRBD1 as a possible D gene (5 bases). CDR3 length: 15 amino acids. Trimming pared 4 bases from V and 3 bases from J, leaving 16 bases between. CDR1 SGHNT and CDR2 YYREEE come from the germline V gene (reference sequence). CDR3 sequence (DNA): TGTGCCAGCAGCCCGGGGAGCAGGGAGGACACTGAAGCTTTCTTT. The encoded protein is CASSPGSREDTEAFF.

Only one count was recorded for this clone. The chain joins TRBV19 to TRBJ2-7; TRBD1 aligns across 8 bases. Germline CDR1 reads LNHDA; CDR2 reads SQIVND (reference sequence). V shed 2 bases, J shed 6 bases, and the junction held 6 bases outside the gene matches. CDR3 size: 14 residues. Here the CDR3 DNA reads TGTGCCAGTAGTATACAGGGGGCGCGTGGCGAGCAGTACTTC. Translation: CASSIQGARGEQYF.

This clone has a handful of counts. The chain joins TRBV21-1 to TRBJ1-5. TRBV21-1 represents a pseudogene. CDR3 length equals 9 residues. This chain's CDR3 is CASIRTQHF. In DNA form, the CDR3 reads TGTGCCAGCATCCGAACTCAGCATTTT.

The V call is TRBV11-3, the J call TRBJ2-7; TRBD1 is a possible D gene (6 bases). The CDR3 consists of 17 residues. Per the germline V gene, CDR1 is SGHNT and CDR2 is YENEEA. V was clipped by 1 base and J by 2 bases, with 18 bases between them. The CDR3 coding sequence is TGTGCCAGCAGCTTAGGGGCAGGGGTCCTAATTACCTACGAGCAGTACTTC. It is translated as CASSLGAGVLITYEQYF. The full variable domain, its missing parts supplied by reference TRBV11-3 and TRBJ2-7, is EAGVVQSPRYKIIEKKQPVAFWCNPISGHNTLYWYLQNLGQGPELLIRYENEEAVDDSQLPKDRFSAERLKGVDSTLKIQPAELGDSAVYLCASSLGAGVLITYEQYFGPGTRLTVT.

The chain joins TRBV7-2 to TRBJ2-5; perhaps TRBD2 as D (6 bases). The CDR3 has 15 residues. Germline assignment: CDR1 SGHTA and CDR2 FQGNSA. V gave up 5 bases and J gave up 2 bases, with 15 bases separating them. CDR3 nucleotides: TGTGCCAGCAGCCTTATGACAAGCGGGCAAGAGACCCAGTACTTC. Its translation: CASSLMTSGQETQYF. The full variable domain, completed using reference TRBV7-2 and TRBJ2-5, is GAGVSQSPSNKVTEKGKDVELRCDPISGHTALYWYRQSLGQGLEFLIYFQGNSAPDKSGLPSDRFSAERTGGSVSTLTIQRTQQEDSAVYLCASSLMTSGQETQYFGPGTRLLVL.

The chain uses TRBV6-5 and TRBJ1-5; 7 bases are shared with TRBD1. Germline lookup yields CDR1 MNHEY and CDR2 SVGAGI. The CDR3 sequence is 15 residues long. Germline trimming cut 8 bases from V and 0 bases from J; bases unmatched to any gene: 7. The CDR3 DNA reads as TGTGCCAGCGGACCGACAGGGATTAGCAATCAGCCCCAGCATTTT. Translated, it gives CASGPTGISNQPQHF.

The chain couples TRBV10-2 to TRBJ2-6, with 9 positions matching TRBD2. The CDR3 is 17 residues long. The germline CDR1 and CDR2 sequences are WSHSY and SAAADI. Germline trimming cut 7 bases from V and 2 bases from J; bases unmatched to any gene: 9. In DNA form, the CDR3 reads TGCGCCAGCACTAGGCTAGCGGGAAGGGCTGGGGCCAACGTCCTGACTTTC. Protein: CASTRLAGRAGANVLTF.

CDR3 nucleotides: TGCGCCAGCAGCCAAGAAAGACTAGCACAGCAGTTCTTC. Translation: CASSQERLAQQFF. V gene TRBV4-3 combines with J gene TRBJ2-1; 7 bases agree with TRBD2. Germline V gene lookup returns CDR1 LGHNA and CDR2 YSLEER. CDR3 length equals 13 residues. Trimming at V came to 0 bases and at J to 11 bases, leaving 4 bases not matched to a gene.

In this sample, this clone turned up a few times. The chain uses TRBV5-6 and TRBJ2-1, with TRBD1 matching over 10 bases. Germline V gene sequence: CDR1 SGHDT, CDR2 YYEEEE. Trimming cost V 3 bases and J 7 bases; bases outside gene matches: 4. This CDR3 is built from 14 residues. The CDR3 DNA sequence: TGTGCCAGCAGCTCCCGACAGGGGGCTAATGAGCAGTTCTTC. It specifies CASSSRQGANEQFF.

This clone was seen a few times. The CDR3 sequence: CAWSNTLGGIRTEAFF. The CDR3 bases are TGTGCCTGGAGTAATACCTTGGGGGGAATTAGGACTGAAGCTTTCTTT. The V call is TRBV30, the J call TRBJ1-1, with D maybe TRBD1 (5 bases). The ends were cut back, 2 bases at V and 5 bases at J, with 21 bases in the middle. Germline-derived CDR1 and CDR2 are GTSNPN and SVGIG (reference sequence). There are 16 residues in the CDR3.

CDR3 nucleotides: TGCGCCAGCAGCTTGGACAGCACAGATACGCAGTATTTT. It translates to CASSLDSTDTQYF. V is TRBV5-1 and J is TRBJ2-3; D remains ambiguous. V lost 0 bases and J lost 0, with 2 bases in between. Germline loops: CDR1 SGHRS, CDR2 YFSETQ. The CDR3 sequence is 13 residues long.

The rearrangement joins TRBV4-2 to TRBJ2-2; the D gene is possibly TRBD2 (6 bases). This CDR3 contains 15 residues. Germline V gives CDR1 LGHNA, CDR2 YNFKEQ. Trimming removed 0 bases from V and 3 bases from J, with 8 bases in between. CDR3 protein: CASSQDIADTGELFF. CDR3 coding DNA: TGTGCCAGCAGCCAAGATATAGCGGACACCGGGGAGCTGTTTTTT.

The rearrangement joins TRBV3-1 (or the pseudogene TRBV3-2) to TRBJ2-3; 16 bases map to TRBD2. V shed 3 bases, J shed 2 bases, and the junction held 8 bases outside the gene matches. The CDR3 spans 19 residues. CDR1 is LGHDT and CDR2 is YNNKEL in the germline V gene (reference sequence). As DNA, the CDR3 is TGTGCCAGCAGCCAGTGGGGGACTAGCGGGGGGGCCTCCACAGATACGCAGTATTTT. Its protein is CASSQWGTSGGASTDTQYF.

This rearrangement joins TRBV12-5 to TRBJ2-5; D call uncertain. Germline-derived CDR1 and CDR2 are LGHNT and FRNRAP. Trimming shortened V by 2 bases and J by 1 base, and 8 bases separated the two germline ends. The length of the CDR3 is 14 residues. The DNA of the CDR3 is TGTGCTAGTGGTTTGACCCGGGCCCAAGAGACCCAGTACTTC. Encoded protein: CASGLTRAQETQYF.

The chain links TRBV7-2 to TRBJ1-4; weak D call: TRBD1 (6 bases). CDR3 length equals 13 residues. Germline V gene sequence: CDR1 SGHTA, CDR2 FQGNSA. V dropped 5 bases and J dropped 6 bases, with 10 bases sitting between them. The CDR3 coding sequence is TGTGCCAGCAGCAGAAGGACAGATGAAAAACTGTTTTTT. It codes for CASSRRTDEKLFF.